This TCR beta chain is from a study of memory CD8 T cells in hepatitis C reinfection (TCRdb year 2017). Regarding the research as a whole: Of the five donors, three spontaneously resolved two consecutive HCV infections, and two cleared a primary infection but developed chronic infection after reinfection. An HCV reinfection was defined as a positive HCV RNA test that came after two negative tests taken at least 60 days apart. Pre-reinfection samples were taken from 55 to 20 weeks before reinfection was detected. The TCR beta repertoire of virus-specific CD8 T cells was tracked longitudinally in five or six donors across an HCV reinfection episode. Between about 2009 and 2012, a handful of reinfection cases that had stored pre-reinfection samples were identified. Participants who had resolved a prior HCV infection were followed every 3 months in the reinfection study. What the research found in general, with its limitations: Because only five or six donors were included, definitive conclusions about public clonotypes linked to secondary clearance were beyond the reach of the study.

About this clone itself: No antigen is known for it. Base qualities are not at hand, and no much larger clone is one base apart.

What the time point label conveys for this sample: pre-reinfection, 55 to 20 weeks before reinfection detection. TCR sequencing was performed on the sorted cells directly ex vivo, without any in vitro expansion beforehand. Donors were people who inject drugs enrolled in the Montreal Acute Hepatitis C Cohort Study (HEPCO) in Canada. As controls, total naive CD8 T cells, sorted as viable CD3+ CD8+ CD45RO-, were obtained from a couple of donors at each of the three reinfection time points. Before sorting, cryopreserved peripheral blood mononuclear cells were thawed and used as the source for purifying CD8 T cells. The MACS CD8+ T cell Isolation Kit was used to enrich CD8 T cells through negative selection. A BD FACSAria II sorter with FACSDiva software was used for cell sorting, and FlowJo was used for data analysis. Between the V and J ends, shortened by 1 base and 8 bases respectively, the junction contains 5 bases. Taken from cysteine to phenylalanine, the CDR3 has 12 residues. The kept DNA is CDR3 alone, 36 bases in frame from the first base. Via the germline V gene (reference sequence), CDR1 is SEHNR and CDR2 FQNEAQ.

Libraries were prepared through the immunoSEQ multiplex PCR assay. Genomic DNA was extracted from sorted cells, and the TCR beta V, D and J regions were sequenced by Adaptive Biotechnologies' automated high-throughput method. A two-step, bias-controlled multiplex PCR was used to amplify CDR3 regions. An Illumina instrument was used to sequence the amplified TCR beta libraries. Under the source paper's analysis protocol: The demultiplexed reads were processed to cut down on amplification and sequencing bias, and the IMGT database was used to assign CDR3 sequences to gene families. Repertoire data were analyzed with ImmunoSEQ software version 2.0. Clonotype lists were filtered to remove out-of-frame sequences as well as sequences containing stop codons in the CDR3. Any clonotype with a frequency under 0.01% was left out, since that frequency corresponded to less than one cell. To get richness, observed richness was divided by input cell number, while evenness came from dividing Shannon entropy by log observed richness. Repertoire diversity and the similarity between time points were measured using Simpson diversity and Morisita-Horn overlap indices. Each clonotype was placed into one of four groups: dominant (>1%), sub-dominant (0.5-0.99%), low abundance (0.1-0.49%) or lowest abundance (<0.1%). For the germline index, total nucleotide additions were subtracted from total CDR3 length, and that difference was then divided by total CDR3 length. TCRdb holds this immuneACCESS table with in-frame rearrangements only. Some clones are missing; in checked studies, unresolved V genes explain under half, and the rest has no known cause. The D gene and trimming were derived from the DNA, and the V and J assignments and clone size from that table. The sample profile shows around 6,000 clones; around 89% of them were found once. The ten largest clones capture approximately 22% of the sample.

The clonotype originates from a man aged 45 to 65 with hepatitis C virus infection. The sequenced material came from naive CD8+ T cells sorted from blood. The cell subset or site label for this specimen denotes: total naive CD8+CD45RO- T cells. The chain was built from TRBV7-9 and TRBJ2-2; 5 matching bases give a weak D call of TRBD1. The CDR3 is CASSLGTGELFF. The sequence in DNA is TGTGCCAGCAGCTTAGGGACAGGGGAGCTGTTTTTT.